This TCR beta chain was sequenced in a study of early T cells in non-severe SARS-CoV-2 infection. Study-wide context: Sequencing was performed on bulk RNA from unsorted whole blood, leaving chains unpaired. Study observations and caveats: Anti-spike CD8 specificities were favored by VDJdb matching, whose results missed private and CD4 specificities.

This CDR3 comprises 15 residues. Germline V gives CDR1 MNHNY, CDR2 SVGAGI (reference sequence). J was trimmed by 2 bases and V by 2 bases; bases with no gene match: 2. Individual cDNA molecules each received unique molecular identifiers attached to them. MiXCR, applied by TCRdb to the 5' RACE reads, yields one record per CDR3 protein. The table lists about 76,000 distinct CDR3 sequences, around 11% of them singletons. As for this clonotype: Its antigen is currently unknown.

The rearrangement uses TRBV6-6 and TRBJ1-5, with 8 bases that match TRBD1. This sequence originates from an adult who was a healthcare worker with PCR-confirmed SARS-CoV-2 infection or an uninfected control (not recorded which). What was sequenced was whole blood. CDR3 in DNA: TGTGCCAGCAGTTACCTGACAGGGGGCAATCAGCCCCAGCATTTT. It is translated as CASSYLTGGNQPQHF.